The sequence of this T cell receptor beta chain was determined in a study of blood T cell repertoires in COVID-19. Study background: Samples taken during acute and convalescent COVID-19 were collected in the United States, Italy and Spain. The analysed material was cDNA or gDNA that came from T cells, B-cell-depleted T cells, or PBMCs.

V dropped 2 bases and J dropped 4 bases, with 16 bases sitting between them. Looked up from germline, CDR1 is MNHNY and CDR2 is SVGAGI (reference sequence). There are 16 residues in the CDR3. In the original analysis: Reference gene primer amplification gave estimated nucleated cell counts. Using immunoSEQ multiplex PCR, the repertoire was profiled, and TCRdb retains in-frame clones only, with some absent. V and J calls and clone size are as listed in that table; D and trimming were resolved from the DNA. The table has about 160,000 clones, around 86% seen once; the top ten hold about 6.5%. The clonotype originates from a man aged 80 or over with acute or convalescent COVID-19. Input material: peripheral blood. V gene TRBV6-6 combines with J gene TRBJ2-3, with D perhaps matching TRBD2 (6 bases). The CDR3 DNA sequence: TGTGCCAGCAGTTACGAGGCGGGAAGTCCTTCAGATACGCAGTATTTT. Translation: CASSYEAGSPSDTQYF.